These 21 T cell receptor delta chains were sequenced from one sample in a study of γδ T cells in repeated Plasmodium falciparum infection. Bulk repertoires came from Vgamma9/Vdelta2+ or Vdelta2-negative gammadelta T cells flow-sorted from PBMC. TCRdb re-called clones from the multiplex PCR reads using CATT. Counted here are approximately 93,000 delta-chain clones, roughly 0.9% occurring once; the ten biggest clones make up 7.5% to 10%. Sequencing input: gamma-delta T cells from blood. The receptors shown here come from a pool of human donors (malaria-infected and uninfected, not separated).

Points on this clone: TCRdb records a much larger clone's protein for this DNA, with a difference at residue 2 that likely arises from a read error; the protein given is the translation of the DNA. This chain connects TRDV1 to TRDJ1; TRDD3 matches 11 bases. The CDR3 is 16 amino acids. Germline assignment: CDR1 TSWWSYY and CDR2 QGS. The CDR3: CSLGELALLGDTRLIF. In nucleotides, the CDR3 is TGTTCTCTTGGGGAATTGGCCTTGCTGGGGGATACAAGACTCATCTTT.

This clone has a count of ten or more. The V call is TRDV2, the J call TRDJ1; TRDD3 aligns across 13 bases. V was pared by 0 bases and J by 9 bases, with 9 bases of the junction left unmatched. Germline V lookup: CDR1 GEAIGNYY, CDR2 EKD. The CDR3 has 16 residues. CDR3 nucleotide sequence: TGTGCCTGTGACACCGTTACTGGGGGATACGCGATGGAACTCATCTTT. Protein: CACDTVTGGYAMELIF.

This chain connects TRDV2 to TRDJ1, with D unresolved. The J gene is absent in TCRdb and was assigned here via DNA matching to germline. Trimming stripped 0 bases from V and 8 bases from J, with 18 bases between. Per germline, CDR1 GEAIGNYY and CDR2 EKD. The CDR3 runs 15 residues. In nucleotides, the CDR3 is TGTGCCTGTGACACCGTAAGTTTGCCGTACACCAAACTCATCTTT. Translation gives CACDTVSLPYTKLIF.

A note on this clone: TCRdb records a much larger clone's protein for this DNA, with a difference at residue 13 that likely arises from a read error; the protein given is the translation of the DNA. The chain uses TRDV1 and TRDJ1; 10 nucleotides agree with TRDD3. Trimming took 4 bases from V and 8 from J; bases not matched to a gene: 19. Germline V gives CDR1 TSWWSYY, CDR2 QGS. There are 18 residues in the CDR3. CDR3 amino acids: CALGVARMWGIPKGKLIF. The CDR3 DNA reads as TGTGCTCTTGGGGTCGCGAGGATGTGGGGGATACCAAAGGGAAAACTCATCTTT.

This clone was recorded a few times. The protein in TCRdb stems from a much larger clone and differs at residue 3 from this DNA's translation, likely a read error; here the protein is translated from the DNA. The rearrangement joins TRDV2 to TRDJ3, with 9 positions matching TRDD3. TCRdb leaves out the J gene; it was filled in here by matching the DNA to germline. In germline, CDR1 is GEAIGNYY, CDR2 EKD. The CDR3 length is 17 residues. The CDR3 region is CARDTVLGDWDTRQMFF. DNA of the CDR3: TGTGCCCGTGACACCGTACTGGGGGACTGGGACACCCGACAGATGTTTTTC.

There are many counts of this clone. A far larger clone lies a single base away; this is likely a read error. This CDR3 is also generated by other DNA sequences in the sample. The chain links TRDV1 to TRDJ2; either TRDD1 or TRDD3 may fit D (5 bases each). The CDR3 sequence is 21 residues long. Germline CDR1 reads TSWWSYY; CDR2 reads QGS. The CDR3 region has the DNA TGTGCTCTTGGGGAAGAGTCGTACCATGAAATGGGCAAAGGGGAGACAGCACAGCTCTTCTTT. It yields the protein CALGEESYHEMGKGETAQLFF.

For this clone: The protein in TCRdb stems from a much larger clone and differs at residue 16 from this DNA's translation, likely a read error; here the protein is translated from the DNA. The chain couples TRDV2 to TRDJ3, with TRDD3 as a possible D gene (5 bases). The CDR3 is 19 residues long. Germline V gives CDR1 GEAIGNYY, CDR2 EKD. The CDR3 sequence is CACDRIQNPSSWDTRKMFF. Here the CDR3 DNA reads TGTGCCTGTGACCGGATCCAAAATCCGAGCTCCTGGGACACCCGAAAGATGTTTTTC.

This clone turned up a few times. A far larger clone is one nucleotide away, so this likely arose from a read error. Other DNA sequences in the same sample also yield this CDR3. This chain joins TRDV1 and TRDJ1; TRDD3 matches 10 bases. The J gene comes from matching the DNA to germline here; TCRdb lacks it. Per germline, CDR1 TSWWSYY and CDR2 QGS. The CDR3 is 25 residues long. The CDR3 region is CALGEIRNQPERGVLGDFPTDKLIF. In DNA form, the CDR3 reads TGTGCTCTCGGGGAAATTAGAAATCAGCCAGAAAGGGGCGTACTGGGGGATTTCCCCACCGATAAACTCATCTTT.

This clone occurred a few times. TCRdb has a much larger clone's protein, which differs at residue 5 from the translation of this DNA, likely because of a read error; what is shown is the protein translated from the DNA. This chain joins TRDV2 and TRDJ1; 10 nucleotides line up with TRDD3. V lost 3 bases, J lost 5 bases, and 23 bases stayed unmatched. The CDR3 extends over 20 amino acids. Germline lookup yields CDR1 GEAIGNYY and CDR2 EKD. CDR3 residues: CACDSVSSGSQLGDPDKLIF. The CDR3 nucleotides read TGTGCCTGTGACTCCGTTTCCTCGGGCTCTCAACTGGGGGATCCAGATAAACTCATCTTT.

In the case of this clone: TCRdb lists the protein of a much larger clone for this DNA, which differs at residue 6, so this is likely a read error; the protein given here is translated from the DNA itself. The rearrangement uses TRDV1 and TRDJ1; the match to TRDD3 covers 7 bases. Because TCRdb records no J gene, it was assigned here through a match of the DNA to germline. This CDR3 is built from 22 residues. Trimming at V came to 1 base and at J to 0 bases, leaving 23 bases not matched to a gene. Germline-derived CDR1 and CDR2 are TSWWSYY and QGS. In DNA, the CDR3 is TGTGCTCTTGGGGAACCCAAGGTACCTACTGGGGATAAGCCCGGGGACACCGATAAACTCATCTTT. Translated, it gives CALGEPKVPTGDKPGDTDKLIF.

As to this clone: A single base is all that separates this from a far larger clone, so a read error is likely. In the same sample, other DNA sequences code for this CDR3. The chain is built from TRDV2 and TRDJ1; 10 nucleotides match TRDD3. The J gene, missing from TCRdb, was assigned here through DNA to germline matching. V gave up 3 bases and J gave up 2 bases; unmatched junction bases: 17. CDR1 and CDR2 (germline): GEAIGNYY, EKD. The CDR3 covers 19 residues. The CDR3 region has the DNA TGTGCCTGTGACCCTCTGACGGGGGATACGCCTAACGATACCGATAAACTCATCTTT. This codes for CACDPLTGDTPNDTDKLIF.

This clone was counted a few times. This may stem from a read error, because a much larger clone lies one nucleotide away. Other DNA sequences in the same sample also yield this CDR3. The genes are TRDV2 and TRDJ1; TRDD3 might be the D (6 bases). TCRdb records no J gene; here it was assigned by comparing the DNA to germline. Germline assignment: CDR1 GEAIGNYY and CDR2 EKD. The CDR3 sequence is 20 residues long. Trimming took off 0 bases at V and 5 bases at J, with 30 bases between the two ends. CDR3 in amino acids: CACDTVDSHRRGWSRDKLIF. The CDR3 DNA reads TGTGCCTGTGACACCGTAGACTCCCATCGGCGGGGATGGAGTAGGGATAAACTCATCTTT.

The table lists this clone with a few counts. The protein TCRdb gives is from a much larger clone and does not agree with this DNA's translation at residue 12, likely a read error; the protein shown here comes from the DNA. The chain recombines TRDV1 with TRDJ3, with D maybe TRDD2 (6 bases). Assignment of the J gene here rests on matching the DNA to germline, because TCRdb gives none. This CDR3 has 26 residues. Germline-derived CDR1 and CDR2 are TSWWSYY and QGS. Between the trimmed V and J ends, which lost 0 bases and 1 base, there was a span of 34 bases. CDR3 sequence (DNA): TGTGCTCTTGGGGAACTTCCTACGATTCGGTTCTGCGGTTGGGGAAAAGAGTCCTGGGACACCCGACAGATGTTTTTC. Protein sequence: CALGELPTIRFCGWGKESWDTRQMFF.

Concerning this clone itself: The TCRdb protein comes from a much larger clone and disagrees with this DNA's translation at residue 4, likely due to a read error; the protein given here is derived from the DNA. This chain connects TRDV1 to TRDJ2; 11 bases line up with TRDD3. The germline V gene has CDR1 TSWWSYY and CDR2 QGS. The ends lost 7 bases at V and 6 bases at J; junction bases unmatched: 28. There are 22 residues in the CDR3. CDR3 bases: TGTGCTCTTGAGAGACCCGGCCTTCCCCTTAACGTTTGGGGGATACGACCAGCACAACTCTTCTTT. Amino acid sequence: CALERPGLPLNVWGIRPAQLFF.

This clone was seen more than once but under ten times. It differs at one base from a far larger clone, so likely a read error. The J gene is TRDJ1, the V gene TRDV1; the D is unclear. V lost 2 bases and J 8 bases, leaving 15 bases between the germline ends. The CDR3 runs 14 residues. Germline CDR1 is TSWWSYY and CDR2 is QGS. CDR3 protein: CALGEKPLVRKLIF. The CDR3 DNA follows: TGTGCTCTTGGGGAAAAGCCGCTGGTACGGAAACTCATCTTT.

Comments on this clone: Given a far larger clone just one base away, this is likely a sequencing read error. Other DNA sequences in the sample encode the same CDR3. J is TRDJ1 and V is TRDV1; possibly TRDD3 for D (5 bases). The length of the CDR3 is 19 residues. Per the germline V gene, CDR1 is TSWWSYY and CDR2 is QGS. CDR3 sequence: CALGVNFFLWPRETDKLIF. In DNA, the CDR3 is TGCGCTCTTGGGGTAAACTTTTTTCTATGGCCCCGAGAGACCGATAAACTCATCTTT.

For this clone: This DNA's translation and the protein TCRdb lists, from a much larger clone, do not match at residue 18, likely due to a read error; the protein shown is translated from the DNA. The chain recombines TRDV1 with TRDJ1, with 13 bases lining up with TRDD3. The J gene comes from matching the DNA to germline here; TCRdb lacks it. V gave up 4 bases and J gave up 3 bases; unmatched junction bases: 26. The CDR3 spans 23 residues. Germline CDR1 is TSWWSYY and CDR2 is QGS. For the CDR3, the DNA is TGTGCTCTTGGGGCACCATCACTTTTACTGGGGGATACGCGATTCCCTTCCGCCGATAAACTCATCTTT. Protein product: CALGAPSLLLGDTRFPSADKLIF.

This clone was recorded a few times. Translating this DNA gives a protein that differs at residue 6 from the TCRdb one, which belongs to a much larger clone; a read error is likely, and the protein shown is this translation. This chain uses TRDV2 with TRDJ2; D possibly corresponds to TRDD3 (6 bases). TCRdb leaves out the J gene; it was filled in here by matching the DNA to germline. The CDR3 extends over 17 amino acids. The V and J ends lost 0 bases and 3 bases respectively, with 16 bases between them. Germline assignment: CDR1 GEAIGNYY and CDR2 EKD. For the CDR3, the DNA is TGTGCCTGTGACACCGGACTGGGAACGAACCTGACAGCACAACTCTTCTTT. This codes for CACDTGLGTNLTAQLFF.

This clone has ten or more counts. TCRdb's protein and the translated DNA diverge at residue 19; the protein reported here is the translation of the DNA. The chain combines TRDV1 with TRDJ3; 9 nucleotides align to TRDD3. The germline V gene encodes CDR1 TSWWSYY and CDR2 QGS. CDR3 length: 21 amino acids. CDR3 sequence (DNA): TGTGCTCTTGGGGATGCCCTGGGGATACGGATAAGCTCCTGGGACACCCGACAGATATTTTTC. This codes for CALGDALGIRISSWDTRQIFF.

This clone has only a few counts. TCRdb's entry gives the protein of a much larger clone, which mismatches this DNA's translation at residue 16, likely from a read error; the protein reported here is translated from the DNA. V and J are TRDV1 and TRDJ1; D uncertain. No J segment appears in TCRdb, so it was assigned here by matching the sequence to germline. The CDR3 runs 19 residues. Trimming left V 7 bases short and J 10 bases short, with 37 bases between. Germline CDR1 reads TSWWSYY; CDR2 reads QGS. CDR3 amino acids: CALASALRLGAPPAGRLIF. CDR3 in DNA: TGTGCTCTTGCGTCAGCACTCCGTCTCGGGGCCCCTCCTGCGGGTAGACTCATCTTT.

A remark on this clone: A far larger clone is one nucleotide away, so this likely arose from a read error. This specimen includes other DNA sequences encoding the same CDR3. The chain is built from TRDV1 and TRDJ2, with 7 bases identical to TRDD2. The J gene, not given by TCRdb, was assigned here from a germline match of the nucleotide sequence. CDR3 length: 18 amino acids. The germline gives CDR1 TSWWSYY, CDR2 QGS. The CDR3 reads CALGEQVPTISVTAQLFF. The CDR3 DNA reads TGCGCTCTTGGGGAACAGGTTCCTACTATATCCGTTACAGCACAACTCTTCTTT.